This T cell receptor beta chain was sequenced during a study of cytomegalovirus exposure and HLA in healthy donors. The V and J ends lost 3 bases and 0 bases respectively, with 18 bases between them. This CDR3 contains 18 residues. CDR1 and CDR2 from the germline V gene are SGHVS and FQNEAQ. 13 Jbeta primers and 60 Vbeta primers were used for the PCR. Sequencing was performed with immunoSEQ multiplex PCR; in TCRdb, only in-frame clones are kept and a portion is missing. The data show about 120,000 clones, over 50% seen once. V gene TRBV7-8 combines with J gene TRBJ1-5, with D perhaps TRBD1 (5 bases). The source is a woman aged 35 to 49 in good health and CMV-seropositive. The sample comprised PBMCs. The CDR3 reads CASSLTQLRGYSNQPQHF. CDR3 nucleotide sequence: TGTGCCAGCAGCTTGACCCAGTTGCGGGGGTATAGCAATCAGCCCCAGCATTTT. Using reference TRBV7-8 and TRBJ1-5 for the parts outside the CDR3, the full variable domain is GAGVSQSPRYKVAKRGQDVALRCDPISGHVSLFWYQQALGQGPEFLTYFQNEAQLDKSGLPSDRFFAERPEGSVSTLKIQRTQQEDSAVYLCASSLTQLRGYSNQPQHFGDGTRLSIL.